The next 9 T cell receptor beta chains were all read from a single sample in a study of blood T cell repertoires in COVID-19. Using immunoSEQ multiplex PCR, the repertoire was profiled, and TCRdb retains in-frame clones only, with some absent. The sample gives around 50,000 clones, more than 75% of which show up once; around 8.7% is in the top ten. The sample taken for sequencing was peripheral blood. The receptors derive from a man aged 50 to 60 with active COVID-19.

The V and J genes are TRBV5-8 and TRBJ2-1; 8 bases are shared with TRBD1. Germline V CDR1 and CDR2: SGHTS, YDEGEE. V was pared by 5 bases and J by 10 bases, with 11 bases of the junction left unmatched. CDR3 length: 14 residues. DNA of the CDR3: TGTGCCAGCAGTTGGGGGACAGGCTCGGGAGAGCAGTTCTTC. This gives the protein CASSWGTGSGEQFF.

The chain has TRBV19 and TRBJ1-3; D gene ambiguous. In germline, CDR1 is LNHDA, CDR2 SQIVND (reference sequence). Trimming left V 8 bases short and J 2 bases short, with 7 bases between. The CDR3 has 12 amino acids. The CDR3 DNA follows: TGTGCCAGTGAGAGAACTGGAAACACCATATATTTT. This gives the protein CASERTGNTIYF.

This chain links TRBV11-2 with TRBJ2-5; tentatively, D is TRBD1 (6 bases). V was trimmed by 5 bases and J by 5 bases, leaving 12 bases between them. Germline loops: CDR1 SGHAT, CDR2 FQNNGV. CDR3 length: 13 amino acids. The CDR3 sequence is CASSPGVMETQYF. The CDR3 DNA follows: TGTGCCAGCAGCCCAGGGGTCATGGAGACCCAGTACTTC.

V and J are TRBV6-5 and TRBJ1-3; D unresolved. This CDR3 contains 15 residues. V lost 5 bases and J lost 0, with 11 bases in between. Germline V gene data show CDR1 as MNHEY and CDR2 as SVGAGI. The CDR3 sequence: CASSLALSSGNTIYF. The CDR3 DNA follows: TGTGCCAGCAGTCTTGCCTTGAGCTCTGGAAACACCATATATTTT.

The gene calls are TRBV7-7 and TRBJ2-3; D ambiguous. The CDR3 length is 13 residues. The V and J ends lost 5 bases and 4 bases respectively, with 10 bases between them. Germline loops: CDR1 SSHAT, CDR2 FNYEAQ (reference sequence). The chain's CDR3 is CASSPESADTQYF. The CDR3 nucleotides read TGTGCCAGCAGCCCTGAGAGCGCAGATACGCAGTATTTT.

This clone was found once. J is TRBJ1-5 and V is TRBV6-2 or TRBV6-3, with D perhaps TRBD1 (6 bases). Germline lookup yields CDR1 MNHEY and CDR2 SVGEGT. The CDR3 is 15 amino acids. The germline V and J ends were trimmed by 5 bases and 6 bases, with 17 bases remaining between them. The CDR3 loop reads CASSPEQGRSQPQHF. The CDR3 nucleotides read TGTGCCAGCAGTCCCGAACAGGGTAGGAGTCAGCCCCAGCATTTT.

This CDR3 reads CASSEGRASNQPQHF. CDR3 coding DNA: TGTGCCAGCAGTGAAGGCAGGGCGAGCAATCAGCCCCAGCATTTT. This rearrangement joins TRBV2 to TRBJ1-5; D might be TRBD1 (5 bases). Trimming removed 1 base at V and 1 base at J, with 8 bases between. Per germline, CDR1 SNHLY and CDR2 FYNNEI. This CDR3 contains 15 residues.

The chain combines TRBV7-3 with TRBJ2-1; D is perhaps TRBD2 (5 bases). This CDR3 spans 13 amino acids. From germline, CDR1 is SGHTA and CDR2 FQGTGA. Trimming stripped 0 bases from V and 10 bases from J, with 10 bases between. The CDR3: CASSLTPGVEQFF. The CDR3 DNA is TGTGCCAGCAGCTTAACCCCCGGGGTGGAGCAGTTCTTC.

The chain combines TRBV5-4 with TRBJ2-2; weak D call: TRBD2 (6 bases). The CDR3 has 17 residues. CDR1 is SGHNT, CDR2 YYREEE, per germline (reference sequence). V lost 5 bases and J lost 1, with 18 bases in between. CDR3 coding DNA: TGTGCCAGCAGTTATACGGGACTGGTTAAGAACACCGGGGAGCTGTTTTTT. This translates into CASSYTGLVKNTGELFF.